This T cell receptor (beta chain) originates from a study of T cell responses to AZD1222 COVID-19 vaccine. Sequenced by immunoSEQ multiplex PCR; TCRdb stores in-frame clones only, minus some. This table has 85,000 to 90,000 clones, almost 90% appearing once. V lost 4 bases to trimming and J lost 6 bases, with 8 bases between them. The CDR3 runs 12 residues. Germline assignment: CDR1 KGHDR and CDR2 SFDVKD. The receptor's source is an adult in good health. The sequencing used peripheral blood, collected on day 0 of MenACWY control vaccination. The chain links TRBV24-1 to TRBJ1-2; D possibly corresponds to TRBD1 (5 bases). CDR3 DNA sequence: TGTGCCACCAGTGACGGGGCTAATGGCTACACCTTC. It encodes CATSDGANGYTF.